This T cell receptor (beta chain) emerged from a study of PD-L1 blockade in urothelial cancer. Across the study: From 2014, patients received atezolizumab, given as 1,200 mg intravenously every 3 weeks. Blood was evaluated 3 weeks (second dose) and 6 weeks after therapy began. Male patients with bladder-origin urothelial cancer numbered about 85% of the roughly 29.

Per the germline V gene, CDR1 is SNHLY and CDR2 is FYNNEI. The ends were cut back, 4 bases at V and 4 bases at J, with 13 bases in the middle. The CDR3 contains 15 residues. This clone appeared once. This sample's time point: pretreatment peripheral blood. Locally advanced or metastatic urothelial carcinoma affected all patients. TCRdb's copy holds only in-frame clones and misses some; the assay was immunoSEQ multiplex PCR. The sample comprises tens of thousands of clones, roughly 82% of which are singletons, and about 6.8% rests with the top ten. The sample was PBMCs, taken around atezolizumab (anti-PD-L1) treatment. The sequence came from a man in his 60s with urothelial cancer. The rearrangement uses TRBV2 and TRBJ2-2; a weak D match, TRBD1 (6 bases). The DNA of the CDR3 is TGTGCCAGCAGTGGTATAGGGGGAACCACCGGGGAGCTGTTTTTT. Translated, it gives CASSGIGGTTGELFF.